The rows below give T cell receptor beta chains drawn from one sample of a study of T cells after yellow fever vaccination. From the 5' RACE reads, TCRdb called clonotypes with MiXCR, one entry per CDR3 protein. The sample includes 250,000 or so distinct CDR3 sequences, over 6.5% of them seen just once. The material was CD4+ T cells sorted from PBMCs, obtained on the day of the yellow fever booster vaccination. All receptors come from a man aged 30 to 39 who received the YFV17D yellow fever vaccine. CDR3s include the opening cysteine and the closing phenylalanine or tryptophan. A D gene is named only where the DNA matches it firmly. The size of a clone is reported for some rows only, either as once, few or many, or as a class for expanded clones.

V gene: TRBV6-2/TRBV6-3
clone size: many
D gene: -
J gene: TRBJ2-1
CDR3 protein: CASSLPSSVGYNEQFF
CDR3 DNA: TGTGCCAGCAGCCTTCCCTCTAGCGTGGGATACAATGAGCAGTTCTTC

V gene: TRBV7-9
clone size: many
D gene: -
J gene: TRBJ2-2
CDR3 protein: CASHKSGELFF
CDR3 DNA: TGTGCCAGCCATAAGTCCGGGGAGCTGTTTTTT

V gene: TRBV20-1
clone size: few
D gene: TRBD2
J gene: TRBJ2-5
CDR3 protein: CSASASGSLRETQYF
CDR3 DNA: TGCAGTGCTAGTGCTAGCGGGAGTCTGAGAGAGACCCAGTACTTC

V gene: TRBV12-3/TRBV12-4
clone size: few
D gene: -
J gene: TRBJ1-3
CDR3 protein: CASSLNAYSGNTIYF
CDR3 DNA: TGTGCCAGCAGTTTAAATGCCTACTCTGGAAACACCATATATTTT

V gene: TRBV20-1
clone size: few
D gene: -
J gene: TRBJ2-3
CDR3 protein: CSLGRPGGTDTQYF
CDR3 DNA: TGCAGTCTAGGCCGCCCGGGGGGCACAGATACGCAGTATTTT

V gene: TRBV3-1
clone size: -
D gene: -
J gene: TRBJ2-1
CDR3 protein: CASSQLANSYNEQFF
CDR3 DNA: TGTGCCAGCAGCCAGCTAGCGAACTCCTACAATGAGCAGTTCTTC

V gene: TRBV12-3/TRBV12-4
clone size: many
D gene: -
J gene: TRBJ2-5
CDR3 protein: CASIGYGETQYF
CDR3 DNA: TGTGCCAGCATTGGCTATGGGGAGACCCAGTACTTC

V gene: TRBV3-1
clone size: many
D gene: -
J gene: TRBJ2-7
CDR3 protein: CASSQEPYEQYF
CDR3 DNA: TGTGCCAGCAGCCAGGAACCCTACGAGCAGTACTTC

V gene: TRBV10-3
clone size: -
D gene: -
J gene: TRBJ1-3
CDR3 protein: CATGSSGNTIYF
CDR3 DNA: TGTGCCACGGGGAGCTCTGGAAACACCATATATTTT

V gene: TRBV21-1
clone size: -
D gene: -
J gene: TRBJ2-6
CDR3 protein: CASSKEYWPLSSGANVLTF
CDR3 DNA: TGTGCCAGCAGCAAAGAGTATTGGCCGCTCAGCTCTGGGGCCAACGTCCTGACTTTC

V gene: TRBV3-1
clone size: -
D gene: -
J gene: TRBJ2-3
CDR3 protein: CASSRAGYTDTQYF
CDR3 DNA: TGTGCCAGCAGCCGGGCAGGGTACACAGATACGCAGTATTTT

V gene: TRBV3-1
clone size: -
D gene: -
J gene: TRBJ2-2
CDR3 protein: CASSQVWGQGGGGGLFF
CDR3 DNA: TGTGCCAGCAGCCAAGTTTGGGGACAAGGAGGAGGTGGAGGCCTGTTTTTT

V gene: TRBV4-3
clone size: few
D gene: TRBD2
J gene: TRBJ2-7
CDR3 protein: CASSQEGRGGYEQYF
CDR3 DNA: TGCGCCAGCAGCCAAGAGGGGAGGGGAGGCTACGAGCAGTACTTC

V gene: TRBV5-1
clone size: many
D gene: TRBD2
J gene: TRBJ2-5
CDR3 protein: CASSLGSGREETQYF
CDR3 DNA: TGCGCCAGCAGCTTGGGAAGCGGGAGAGAAGAGACCCAGTACTTC

V gene: TRBV28
clone size: -
D gene: -
J gene: TRBJ2-1
CDR3 protein: CASSFRGNEQFF
CDR3 DNA: TGTGCCAGCAGTTTCCGGGGCAATGAGCAGTTCTTC

V gene: TRBV20-1
clone size: few
D gene: -
J gene: TRBJ1-1
CDR3 protein: CSASRSNTEAFF
CDR3 DNA: TGCAGTGCTAGTCGGTCGAACACTGAAGCTTTCTTT

V gene: TRBV11-1
clone size: many
D gene: -
J gene: TRBJ2-7
CDR3 protein: CASSLLAGTEGAFEQYF
CDR3 DNA: TGTGCCAGCAGCTTATTGGCGGGGACGGAAGGAGCTTTCGAGCAGTACTTC

V gene: TRBV5-5
clone size: many
D gene: TRBD1
J gene: TRBJ2-1
CDR3 protein: CASSPDRPEVGEQFF
CDR3 DNA: TGTGCCAGCAGCCCGGACAGGCCCGAGGTCGGTGAGCAGTTCTTC

V gene: TRBV11-2
clone size: many
D gene: -
J gene: TRBJ2-3
CDR3 protein: CASSSAGATDTQYF
CDR3 DNA: TGTGCCAGCAGCTCGGCGGGGGCCACAGATACGCAGTATTTT

V gene: TRBV7-2
clone size: few
D gene: TRBD2
J gene: TRBJ2-3
CDR3 protein: CASSLTASGRDTQYF
CDR3 DNA: TGTGCCAGCAGCTTGACCGCTAGCGGCAGAGATACGCAGTATTTT

V gene: TRBV20-1
clone size: few
D gene: -
J gene: TRBJ2-5
CDR3 protein: CSARDRVAGGETQYF
CDR3 DNA: TGCAGTGCTAGAGATCGGGTAGCAGGGGGGGAGACCCAGTACTTC

V gene: TRBV7-2
clone size: -
D gene: -
J gene: TRBJ2-7
CDR3 protein: CASSLVPDEQYF
CDR3 DNA: TGTGCCAGCAGCTTAGTCCCAGACGAGCAGTACTTC

V gene: TRBV18
clone size: few
D gene: -
J gene: TRBJ1-2
CDR3 protein: CASSPDQEASLYGYTF
CDR3 DNA: TGTGCCAGCTCACCAGACCAGGAAGCCAGCCTCTATGGCTACACCTTC

V gene: TRBV6-5
clone size: few
D gene: TRBD1
J gene: TRBJ1-2
CDR3 protein: CASSYSITGGPTPYTF
CDR3 DNA: TGTGCCAGCAGTTACTCGATTACAGGGGGACCTACCCCCTACACCTTC

V gene: TRBV19
clone size: few
D gene: TRBD1
J gene: TRBJ2-2
CDR3 protein: CASKTGTGNTGELFF
CDR3 DNA: TGTGCCAGTAAGACCGGGACAGGGAACACCGGGGAGCTGTTTTTT

V gene: TRBV20-1
clone size: -
D gene: TRBD2
J gene: TRBJ2-5
CDR3 protein: CCARDRFRTSGTSQYF
CDR3 DNA: TGCTGTGCTAGGGACCGTTTTAGGACTAGCGGGACGTCCCAGTACTTC

V gene: TRBV27
clone size: few
D gene: -
J gene: TRBJ2-1
CDR3 protein: CASSSKVMITYNEQFF
CDR3 DNA: TGTGCCAGCAGCTCAAAGGTGATGATCACCTACAATGAGCAGTTCTTC

V gene: TRBV11-1
clone size: -
D gene: TRBD2
J gene: TRBJ2-3
CDR3 protein: CASSPIRTSGRGGTDTQYF
CDR3 DNA: TGTGCCAGCAGCCCAATCAGGACTAGCGGGAGAGGGGGCACAGATACGCAGTATTTT

V gene: TRBV7-3
clone size: many
D gene: -
J gene: TRBJ2-7
CDR3 protein: CASSPRRYEQYF
CDR3 DNA: TGTGCCAGCAGCCCCAGGAGGTACGAGCAGTACTTC

V gene: TRBV24-1
clone size: few
D gene: -
J gene: TRBJ2-7
CDR3 protein: CATSPGPFTEQYF
CDR3 DNA: TGTGCCACCAGCCCGGGGCCATTTACCGAGCAGTACTTC

V gene: TRBV24-1
clone size: few
D gene: -
J gene: TRBJ2-3
CDR3 protein: CATSDSEPDTQYF
CDR3 DNA: TGTGCCACCAGTGATTCCGAACCAGATACGCAGTATTTT

V gene: TRBV7-6
clone size: -
D gene: -
J gene: TRBJ1-6
CDR3 protein: CASSLRGARDSPLHF
CDR3 DNA: TGTGCCAGCAGCTTACGAGGGGCGCGTGATTCACCCCTCCACTTT

V gene: TRBV4-3
clone size: many
D gene: -
J gene: TRBJ1-6
CDR3 protein: CASSQEAGRNSPLHF
CDR3 DNA: TGCGCCAGCAGCCAAGAAGCCGGCCGTAATTCACCCCTCCACTTT

V gene: TRBV6-1
clone size: -
D gene: -
J gene: TRBJ1-6
CDR3 protein: CASTRDGGSPLHF
CDR3 DNA: TGTGCCAGCACCCGGGACGGCGGATCACCCCTCCACTTT

V gene: TRBV28
clone size: -
D gene: -
J gene: TRBJ2-3
CDR3 protein: CASSSRGPSDTQYF
CDR3 DNA: TGTGCCAGCAGTTCGCGGGGCCCATCAGATACGCAGTATTTT

V gene: TRBV20-1
clone size: many
D gene: -
J gene: TRBJ2-7
CDR3 protein: CSARGGGTYEQYF
CDR3 DNA: TGCAGTGCGAGGGGGGGAGGGACCTACGAGCAGTACTTC

V gene: TRBV7-8
clone size: few
D gene: -
J gene: TRBJ2-7
CDR3 protein: CASSFGYSYEQYF
CDR3 DNA: TGTGCCAGCAGCTTTGGCTACTCCTACGAGCAGTACTTC

V gene: TRBV5-1
clone size: -
D gene: TRBD1
J gene: TRBJ1-5
CDR3 protein: CASSQEGQGGQPQHF
CDR3 DNA: TGCGCCAGCAGCCAGGAGGGACAGGGTGGCCAGCCCCAGCATTTT

V gene: TRBV20-1
clone size: -
D gene: TRBD2
J gene: TRBJ2-1
CDR3 protein: CSASSGRIRNEQFF
CDR3 DNA: TGCAGTGCTTCTAGCGGGAGGATAAGAAATGAGCAGTTCTTC

V gene: TRBV5-6
clone size: -
D gene: -
J gene: TRBJ2-2
CDR3 protein: CASSFLGELFF
CDR3 DNA: TGTGCCAGCAGCTTCCTCGGGGAGCTGTTTTTT

V gene: TRBV19
clone size: few
D gene: -
J gene: TRBJ2-7
CDR3 protein: CASSIPPYEQYF
CDR3 DNA: TGTGCCAGTAGTATCCCTCCCTACGAGCAGTACTTC

V gene: TRBV6-5
clone size: -
D gene: -
J gene: TRBJ1-2
CDR3 protein: CASSYSGSYGYTF
CDR3 DNA: TGTGCCAGCAGTTACTCGGGCAGCTATGGCTACACCTTC

V gene: TRBV20-1
clone size: few
D gene: -
J gene: TRBJ2-7
CDR3 protein: CSARDDPPQGTYEQYF
CDR3 DNA: TGCAGTGCTAGAGATGACCCCCCACAGGGAACCTACGAGCAGTACTTC

V gene: TRBV5-1
clone size: -
D gene: TRBD2
J gene: TRBJ2-3
CDR3 protein: CASSLTGGLTDTQYF
CDR3 DNA: TGCGCCAGCAGCTTGACGGGAGGGCTCACAGATACGCAGTATTTT

V gene: TRBV12-3/TRBV12-4
clone size: -
D gene: TRBD2
J gene: TRBJ2-1
CDR3 protein: CASSSTPGLAGSSYNEQFF
CDR3 DNA: TGTGCCAGCAGTTCCACCCCTGGACTAGCGGGGAGCTCCTACAATGAGCAGTTCTTC

V gene: TRBV12-3/TRBV12-4
clone size: many
D gene: -
J gene: TRBJ1-1
CDR3 protein: CASSLVAEAFF
CDR3 DNA: TGTGCCAGCAGTTTGGTCGCTGAAGCTTTCTTT

V gene: TRBV6-1
clone size: many
D gene: -
J gene: TRBJ2-7
CDR3 protein: CASSEGTGAGTYEQYF
CDR3 DNA: TGTGCCAGCAGTGAAGGGACCGGTGCGGGGACCTACGAGCAGTACTTC

V gene: TRBV6-4
clone size: few
D gene: -
J gene: TRBJ1-1
CDR3 protein: CASSASMNTEAFF
CDR3 DNA: TGTGCCAGCAGTGCCAGTATGAACACTGAAGCTTTCTTT

V gene: TRBV5-6
clone size: -
D gene: -
J gene: TRBJ2-7
CDR3 protein: CASSFQQGRGEQYF
CDR3 DNA: TGTGCCAGCAGCTTCCAACAGGGCCGGGGCGAGCAGTACTTC

V gene: TRBV12-3/TRBV12-4
clone size: many
D gene: TRBD2
J gene: TRBJ2-2
CDR3 protein: CASSWTSGNTGELFF
CDR3 DNA: TGTGCCAGCAGTTGGACTAGCGGGAACACCGGGGAGCTGTTTTTT

V gene: TRBV7-2
clone size: many
D gene: TRBD1
J gene: TRBJ2-7
CDR3 protein: CASSSRAGGLYEQYF
CDR3 DNA: TGTGCCAGCAGCTCCCGGGCAGGGGGCCTTTACGAGCAGTACTTC

V gene: TRBV10-3
clone size: few
D gene: -
J gene: TRBJ2-7
CDR3 protein: CAISDSLGRQEQYF
CDR3 DNA: TGTGCCATCAGTGACTCCTTAGGACGGCAGGAGCAGTACTTC